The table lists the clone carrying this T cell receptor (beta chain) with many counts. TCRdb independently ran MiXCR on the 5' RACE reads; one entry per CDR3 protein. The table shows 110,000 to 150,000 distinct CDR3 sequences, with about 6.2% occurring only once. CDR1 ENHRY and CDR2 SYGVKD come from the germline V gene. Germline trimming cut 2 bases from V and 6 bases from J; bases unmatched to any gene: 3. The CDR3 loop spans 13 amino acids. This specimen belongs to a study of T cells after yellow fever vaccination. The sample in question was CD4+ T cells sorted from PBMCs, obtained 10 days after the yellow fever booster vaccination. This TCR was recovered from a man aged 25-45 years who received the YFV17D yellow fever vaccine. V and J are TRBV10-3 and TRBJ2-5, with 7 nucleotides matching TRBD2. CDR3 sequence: CAISESGAQTQYF. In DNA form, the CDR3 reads TGTGCCATCAGTGAGAGCGGGGCTCAGACCCAGTACTTC.